A selection of T cell receptor beta chains follows, all from one sample in a study of T-cell memory formation after mild COVID-19. Using its own MiXCR run on the 5' RACE reads, TCRdb lists one record per CDR3 protein. Found here are fewer than 250,000 distinct CDR3 sequences, less than 20% of them singletons; the top ten hold 2.1%. The sequenced material came from PBMCs or a T cell subset sorted from them (not recorded which). The source is an adult woman who had mild COVID-19 (a few samples of this study predate the infection). Cell type and time point are not known. Both conserved end residues are trimmed from each CDR3. Clone size, where shown, is once, few, many, or a class for clones that have expanded.

CDR3 length: 11
V gene: TRBV10-2
clone size: once
J gene: TRBJ1-1
CDR3 protein: ASYWGVGTEAF

CDR3 length: 12
V gene: TRBV6-1
clone size: many
J gene: TRBJ2-2
CDR3 protein: ASSEAIGAGELF

CDR3 length: 12
V gene: TRBV24-1
clone size: NA
J gene: TRBJ2-5
CDR3 protein: ATSDLGPGGPQY

CDR3 length: 16
V gene: TRBV12-3/TRBV12-4
clone size: NA
J gene: TRBJ2-2
CDR3 protein: ASSPRSAGRTNTGELF

CDR3 length: 11
V gene: TRBV5-1
clone size: many
J gene: TRBJ2-1
CDR3 protein: ASSTGGYPEQF

CDR3 length: 13
V gene: TRBV14
clone size: NA
J gene: TRBJ2-3
CDR3 protein: ASSRAGTSGYTQY

CDR3 length: 14
V gene: TRBV19
clone size: NA
J gene: TRBJ2-1
CDR3 protein: ASSTGRTIACNEQF

CDR3 length: 10
V gene: TRBV5-6
clone size: NA
J gene: TRBJ2-7
CDR3 protein: ASSAYNYEQY

CDR3 length: 10
V gene: TRBV24-1
clone size: few
J gene: TRBJ2-3
CDR3 protein: ATSALGGTQY

CDR3 length: 11
V gene: TRBV13
clone size: few
J gene: TRBJ2-2
CDR3 protein: ASSPRGPGELF

CDR3 length: 13
V gene: TRBV12-3/TRBV12-4
clone size: few
J gene: TRBJ2-2
CDR3 protein: ASTDRGANTGELF

CDR3 length: 11
V gene: TRBV10-3
clone size: NA
J gene: TRBJ2-5
CDR3 protein: AISTTDAMTQY

CDR3 length: 14
V gene: TRBV3-1
clone size: few
J gene: TRBJ2-1
CDR3 protein: ASSQGGSGSSNEQF

CDR3 length: 12
V gene: TRBV20-1
clone size: NA
J gene: TRBJ1-2
CDR3 protein: SAAHFNSRGGYT

CDR3 length: 14
V gene: TRBV4-2
clone size: few
J gene: TRBJ1-5
CDR3 protein: ASSLSGGGSNQPQH

CDR3 length: 15
V gene: TRBV5-1
clone size: many
J gene: TRBJ2-7
CDR3 protein: ASSLVTQHQFSYEQY

CDR3 length: 10
V gene: TRBV29-1
clone size: few
J gene: TRBJ2-3
CDR3 protein: SGVLAGDTQY

CDR3 length: 12
V gene: TRBV4-2
clone size: many
J gene: TRBJ2-7
CDR3 protein: ASSQVRGSYEQY

CDR3 length: 13
V gene: TRBV12-3/TRBV12-4
clone size: NA
J gene: TRBJ1-2
CDR3 protein: ASRAGQPLNYGYT

CDR3 length: 12
V gene: TRBV24-1
clone size: NA
J gene: TRBJ2-3
CDR3 protein: ATSRHISTDTQY

CDR3 length: 13
V gene: TRBV7-7
clone size: NA
J gene: TRBJ2-5
CDR3 protein: ASSLNGGTQETQY

CDR3 length: 12
V gene: TRBV20-1
clone size: NA
J gene: TRBJ2-5
CDR3 protein: SARTGEVGETQY

CDR3 length: 13
V gene: TRBV6-6
clone size: NA
J gene: TRBJ1-6
CDR3 protein: ASSYSVRGDSPLH

CDR3 length: 13
V gene: TRBV5-1
clone size: NA
J gene: TRBJ2-5
CDR3 protein: ASSLTGAYQETQY